The 5 T cell receptor beta chains below all came from one sample that was sequenced in a study of shared clonotypes between healthy human individuals. Assay: immunoSEQ multiplex PCR; the TCRdb copy retains only in-frame clones and omits some. The data show millions of clones, around nine tenths seen once. Source material: naive CD4+ T cells sorted from blood. Subset defined: CD45RA+ positively selected. The origin of the receptors is a man aged 18 to 30 in good health.

The rearrangement links TRBV19 to TRBJ1-1; 10 positions match TRBD1. The V and J ends lost 7 bases and 4 bases, in that order; junction bases with no gene match: 9. Germline V gene data show CDR1 as LNHDA and CDR2 as SQIVND (reference sequence). The length of the CDR3 is 15 residues. The CDR3, as DNA: TGTGCCAGTATCCCAGGACAGGGGGTGGCCACTGAAGCTTTCTTT. It specifies CASIPGQGVATEAFF.

About this clone itself: Distinct nucleotide sequences in the sample also encode this CDR3. CDR3: CASSLREGYEQYF. In DNA form, the CDR3 reads TGTGCCAGCAGTTTAAGAGAAGGTTACGAGCAGTACTTC. The rearrangement links TRBV27 to TRBJ2-7; D is undetermined. CDR1 is MNHEY, CDR2 SMNVEV, per germline (reference sequence). V was trimmed by 2 bases and J by 4 bases, leaving 9 bases between them. The CDR3 has 13 residues.

The chain carries TRBV7-8 and TRBJ1-5; no clear D. The CDR3 has 17 amino acids. CDR1 and CDR2 (germline): SGHVS, FQNEAQ. V dropped 5 bases and J dropped 0 bases, with 17 bases sitting between them. CDR3 nucleotides: TGTGCCAGCAGCCACGTTACCTGGTCTGATAGCAATCAGCCCCAGCATTTT. Its protein product is CASSHVTWSDSNQPQHF.

This rearrangement joins TRBV6-1 to TRBJ1-5; perhaps TRBD1 as D (6 bases). The CDR3 length is 13 residues. Trimming took 9 bases from V and 4 from J, leaving 13 bases between them. CDR1 is MNHNS and CDR2 is SASEGT in the germline V gene. As DNA, the CDR3 is TGTGCCAGTCACAGGGATTCTAATCAGCCCCAGCATTTT. This codes for CASHRDSNQPQHF.

CDR3: CASTPGRTNQPQHF. CDR3 bases: TGTGCCAGCACCCCTGGGAGGACCAATCAGCCCCAGCATTTT. This chain links TRBV6-5 with TRBJ1-5; D remains unclear. Germline V lookup: CDR1 MNHEY, CDR2 SVGAGI. V lost 7 bases to trimming and J lost 3 bases, with 13 bases between them. The CDR3 extends over 14 amino acids.